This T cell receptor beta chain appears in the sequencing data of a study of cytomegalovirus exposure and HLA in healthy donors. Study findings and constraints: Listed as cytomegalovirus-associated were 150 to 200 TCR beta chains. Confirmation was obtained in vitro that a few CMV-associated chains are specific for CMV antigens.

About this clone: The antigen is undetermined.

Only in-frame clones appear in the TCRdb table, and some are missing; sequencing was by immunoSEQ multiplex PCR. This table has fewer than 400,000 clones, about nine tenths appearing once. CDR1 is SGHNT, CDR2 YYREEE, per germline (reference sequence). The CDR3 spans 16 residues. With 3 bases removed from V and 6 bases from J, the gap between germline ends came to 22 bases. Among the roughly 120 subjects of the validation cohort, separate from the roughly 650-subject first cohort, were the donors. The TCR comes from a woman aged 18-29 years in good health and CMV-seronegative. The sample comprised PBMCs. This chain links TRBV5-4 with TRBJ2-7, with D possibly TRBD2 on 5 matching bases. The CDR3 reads CASSSEEDPTLLEQYF. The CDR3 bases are TGTGCCAGCAGCTCTGAGGAGGACCCTACCCTCCTCGAGCAGTACTTC.